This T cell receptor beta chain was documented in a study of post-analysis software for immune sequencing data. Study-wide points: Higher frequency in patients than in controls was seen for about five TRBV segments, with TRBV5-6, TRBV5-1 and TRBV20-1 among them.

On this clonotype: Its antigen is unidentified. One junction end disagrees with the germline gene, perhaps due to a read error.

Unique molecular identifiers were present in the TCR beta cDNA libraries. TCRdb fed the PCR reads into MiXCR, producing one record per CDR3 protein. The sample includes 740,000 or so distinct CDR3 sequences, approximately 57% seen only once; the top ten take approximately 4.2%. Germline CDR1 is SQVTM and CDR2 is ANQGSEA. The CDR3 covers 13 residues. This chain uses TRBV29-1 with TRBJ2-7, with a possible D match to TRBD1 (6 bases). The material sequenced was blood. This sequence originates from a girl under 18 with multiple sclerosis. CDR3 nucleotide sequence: TGCAGCGCCACCACAGGGAGTTCCTACGAGCGGTACTTC. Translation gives CSATTGSSYERYF.